Each of the 9 T cell receptor beta chains below was sequenced from the same sample in a study of beta chain features in type 1 diabetes. All of the isolated RNA was reverse transcribed, so expressed TCRB transcripts were sequenced. Produced via immunoSEQ multiplex PCR; TCRdb's table is partial and in-frame only. The sample yields 400,000 to 500,000 clones, approximately 15% seen once. Source material: naive CD4+ T cells from blood. The receptor source for this set is a young man in good health.

CDR3 sequence: CASSQVGASLNEQFF. The DNA for the CDR3 is TGCGCCAGCAGCCAAGTAGGGGCCTCCCTCAATGAGCAGTTCTTC. The V and J genes are TRBV4-1 and TRBJ2-1; a possible D gene is TRBD1 (5 bases). Germline V CDR1 and CDR2: MGHRA, YSYEKL. The V and J ends lost 1 base and 6 bases respectively, with 13 bases between them. The CDR3 covers 15 residues.

This chain connects TRBV14 to TRBJ1-1, with D unclear. Per the germline V gene, CDR1 is SGHDN and CDR2 is FVKESK. This CDR3 has 16 amino acids. The V end was cut by 0 bases, the J end by 1 base, with 12 bases between. The CDR3, as DNA: TGTGCCAGCAGCCAAGATGAGTTGTGGACGAACACTGAAGCTTTCTTT. Translating it yields CASSQDELWTNTEAFF.

This sequence joins TRBV25-1 and TRBJ1-2; D unclear. V lost 10 bases to trimming and J lost 4 bases, with 19 bases between them. The CDR3 runs 14 residues. Germline V CDR1 and CDR2: MGHDK, SYGVNS. CDR3 loop: CATSTLDGSYGYTF. The CDR3 region has the DNA TGTGCCACCAGCACCTTAGACGGATCCTATGGCTACACCTTC.

The chain recombines TRBV7-2 with TRBJ1-5; D unclear. From germline, CDR1 is SGHTA and CDR2 FQGNSA. The CDR3 consists of 13 residues. Trimming left V 1 base short and J 6 bases short, with 7 bases between. The CDR3, as DNA: TGTGCCAGCAGCTTAGGATGGTTTCAGCCCCAGCATTTT. It codes for CASSLGWFQPQHF.

The V call is TRBV4-2, the J call TRBJ2-2, with 8 bases identical to TRBD2. The V gene's germline CDR1 is LGHNA and CDR2 YNFKEQ. This CDR3 is built from 16 residues. With 1 base clipped from V and 6 bases from J, the junction kept 7 bases outside the gene matches. The CDR3 reads CASSQVERELAGELFF. The CDR3 DNA is TGTGCCAGCAGCCAAGTCGAGCGGGAGTTGGCCGGGGAGCTGTTTTTT.

This clone was detected only a few times. The CDR3 spells CASSLAAGMTDTQYF. The CDR3 DNA follows: TGTGCCAGCAGCTTAGCTGCGGGAATGACAGATACGCAGTATTTT. The V and J genes are TRBV7-2 and TRBJ2-3, with a tentative D call TRBD2 (6 bases). V lost 0 bases and J lost 3, with 10 bases in between. In germline, CDR1 is SGHTA, CDR2 FQGNSA. CDR3 length: 15 amino acids.

This clone was observed a few times. The chain carries TRBV20-1 and TRBJ2-7; D is undetermined. The V and J ends lost 3 bases and 5 bases respectively, with 8 bases between them. The CDR3 consists of 11 residues. Germline CDR1 DFQATT, CDR2 SNEGSKA (reference sequence). The CDR3 DNA sequence: TGCAGTGCTAGCGGTAGTGACGAGCAGTACTTC. Translation gives CSASGSDEQYF.

CDR3 DNA sequence: TGTGCCAGCGGAGACGGGCTCCGGGGCTTCTTT. The encoded protein is CASGDGLRGFF. The chain combines TRBV6-5 with TRBJ1-1; tentative D call: TRBD1 (5 bases). V was trimmed by 8 bases and J by 14 bases, leaving 18 bases between them. CDR3 size: 11 residues. Germline CDR1 MNHEY, CDR2 SVGAGI.

This clone was counted a few times. The chain is built from TRBV29-1 and TRBJ2-5; D remains unclear. Trimming pared 2 bases from V and 2 bases from J, leaving 9 bases between. Looked up from germline, CDR1 is SQVTM and CDR2 is ANQGSEA. CDR3 length equals 13 residues. The chain's CDR3 is CSVEKIRQETQYF. CDR3 coding DNA: TGCAGCGTTGAAAAGATCAGACAAGAGACCCAGTACTTC.